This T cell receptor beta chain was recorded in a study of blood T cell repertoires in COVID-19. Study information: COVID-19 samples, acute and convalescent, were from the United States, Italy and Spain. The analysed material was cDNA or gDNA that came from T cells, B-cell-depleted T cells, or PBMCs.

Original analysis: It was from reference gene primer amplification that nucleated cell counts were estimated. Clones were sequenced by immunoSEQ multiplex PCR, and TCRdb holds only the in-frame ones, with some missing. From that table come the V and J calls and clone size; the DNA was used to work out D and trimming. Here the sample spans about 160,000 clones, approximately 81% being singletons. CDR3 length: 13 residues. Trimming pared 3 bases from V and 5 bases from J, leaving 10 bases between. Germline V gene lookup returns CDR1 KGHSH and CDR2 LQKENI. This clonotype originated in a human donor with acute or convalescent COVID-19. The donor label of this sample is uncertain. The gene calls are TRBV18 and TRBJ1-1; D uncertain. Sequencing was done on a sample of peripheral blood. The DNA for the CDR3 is TGTGCCAGCTCACCGACGGCGGGGACTGAAGCTTTCTTT. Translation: CASSPTAGTEAFF.